The rows below give T cell receptor beta chains drawn from one sample of a study of cytomegalovirus exposure and HLA in healthy donors. The assay was immunoSEQ multiplex PCR, and TCRdb's table has in-frame clones only and misses some. The sample lists some 170,000 clones; 65% to 75% were seen once. Sequences were obtained from PBMCs. Receptors were obtained from a human donor in good health. CDR3s include the opening cysteine and the closing phenylalanine or tryptophan. A D gene is named only where the DNA matches it firmly. Clone size appears in some rows only: once, few, many, or a class for an expanded clone.

clone_size	v_call	d_call	j_call	cdr3_nt	cdr3_aa
.	TRBV19	TRBD2	TRBJ2-7	TGTGCCAGTAGCCTGGGACTAGCGGGGGCCCTAGGCGAGCAGTACTTC	CASSLGLAGALGEQYF
.	TRBV29-1	.	TRBJ1-3	TGCAGCGTTGAAGGGGGGGACACCATATATTTT	CSVEGGDTIYF
once	TRBV5-1	TRBD2	TRBJ2-7	TGCGCCAGCAGCTTGTGGCTAGCGGAACAGTACGAGCAGTACTTC	CASSLWLAEQYEQYF
.	TRBV4-1	.	TRBJ2-1	TGCGCCAGCATGGGCAGTTCGAATGAGCAGTTCTTC	CASMGSSNEQFF
.	TRBV5-1	.	TRBJ1-2	TGCGCCAGCAGCTTGGGCGGGCAAGGCTACACCTTC	CASSLGGQGYTF
.	TRBV18	TRBD1	TRBJ2-2	TGTGCCAGCTCACCACGTACAGGGGGCTACGGGGAGCTGTTTTTT	CASSPRTGGYGELFF
few	TRBV27	.	TRBJ2-7	TGTGCCAGCAGTATACAGGCTCAGTACGAGCAGTACTTC	CASSIQAQYEQYF
.	TRBV5-6	.	TRBJ1-2	TGTGCCAGCAGCTTGGACGACTATGAAGGGGGCTACACCTTC	CASSLDDYEGGYTF
.	TRBV30	.	TRBJ1-6	TGTGCCTGGAGTGTACTTAGCACCTATAATTCACCCCTCCACTTT	CAWSVLSTYNSPLHF
few	TRBV29-1	.	TRBJ1-1	TGCAGCGTTAGCCAGGGACTTACTGAAGCTTTCTTT	CSVSQGLTEAFF
.	TRBV19	TRBD1	TRBJ2-7	TGTGCCAGTAGTGCCGGGACAGGGGAATCCTACGAGCAGTACTTC	CASSAGTGESYEQYF
.	TRBV7-3	TRBD1	TRBJ2-1	TGTGCCAGCAGCTCCACCTCAGGGGGCTATGAGCAGTTCTTC	CASSSTSGGYEQFF
.	TRBV19	TRBD1	TRBJ2-7	TGTGCCAGTAGTACCGGGACAGTTTACGAGCAGTACTTC	CASSTGTVYEQYF
.	TRBV19	TRBD1	TRBJ1-3	TGTGCCAGTAATCCTTCAGGGGGACATGGAAACACCATATATTTT	CASNPSGGHGNTIYF
.	TRBV30	TRBD1	TRBJ1-1	TGTGCCTGGAGTCCAGGGGGATTGACTTTCTTT	CAWSPGGLTFF
.	TRBV5-6	.	TRBJ2-7	TGTGCCAGCATCAGGGCAGGTTCCTACGAGCAGTACTTC	CASIRAGSYEQYF
few	TRBV7-2	.	TRBJ2-7	TGTGCCAGCTCCCGAGAGGGCTATGTAATGAACTACGAGCAGTACTTC	CASSREGYVMNYEQYF
.	TRBV19	TRBD2	TRBJ2-1	TGTGCCAGTAGGGCGGGGGGCAATGAGCAGTTCTTC	CASRAGGNEQFF
.	TRBV4-3	TRBD2	TRBJ2-3	TGCGCCAGCAGCCTTAGCGGGGGCGTGGGATACACAACAGATACGCAGTATTTT	CASSLSGGVGYTTDTQYF
.	TRBV29-1	.	TRBJ1-1	TGCAGCGAGGAAGGGAGGCCTGAAGCTTTCTTT	CSEEGRPEAFF
.	TRBV11-2	.	TRBJ1-1	TGTGCCAGCAGCTTAGATAACGGACAGCAGGAAGCTTTCTTT	CASSLDNGQQEAFF
.	TRBV6-5	TRBD1	TRBJ2-7	TGTGCCAGCAGTCCCGACAGGGGGTCCTACGAGCAGTACTTC	CASSPDRGSYEQYF
.	TRBV18	.	TRBJ1-3	TGTGCCAGCTCACGAGAGGGTGCTGGAAACACCATATATTTT	CASSREGAGNTIYF
.	TRBV4-1	.	TRBJ2-5	TGCGCCAGCAGCCGCGAGGGTGGCCGGGGAGAGACCCAGTACTTC	CASSREGGRGETQYF
few	TRBV7-9	TRBD2	TRBJ2-7	TGTGCCAGCAGCCCGGGACTAGATTCGAACGAGCAGTACTTC	CASSPGLDSNEQYF
.	TRBV2	TRBD1	TRBJ1-2	TGTGCCAGCAGTGAAAGCCCTACAGGGGGCCATGGCTACACCTTC	CASSESPTGGHGYTF
.	TRBV6-5	TRBD1	TRBJ1-1	TGTGCCAGCAGTATCGGGGGACAGGGATGGACTGAAGCTTTCTTT	CASSIGGQGWTEAFF
.	TRBV5-1	.	TRBJ1-1	TGCGCCAGCAGCTTGGTCCCAGACAGGAACACTGAAGCTTTCTTT	CASSLVPDRNTEAFF
.	TRBV2	TRBD1	TRBJ2-5	TGTGCCAGCAGTCAGGACAGGAAGGAGACCCAGTACTTC	CASSQDRKETQYF
.	TRBV27	TRBD1	TRBJ1-2	TGTGCCAGCAGTTTTGACAGGGTTAACTATGGCTACACCTTC	CASSFDRVNYGYTF
.	TRBV19	.	TRBJ1-1	TGTGCCAGTAGTCCTCAGGGGAACACTGAAGCTTTCTTT	CASSPQGNTEAFF
.	TRBV5-1	.	TRBJ2-1	TGCGCCAGCAGCGTGACAGATACCTCCTACAATGAGCAGTTCTTC	CASSVTDTSYNEQFF
.	TRBV7-3	TRBD2	TRBJ2-2	TGTGCCAGCACCCCAAGCGGGGGGGCTAACACCGGGGAGCTGTTTTTT	CASTPSGGANTGELFF
once	TRBV30	TRBD2	TRBJ2-7	TGTGCCTGGAGCGCCGGGGGGATACGCTACGAGCAGTACTTC	CAWSAGGIRYEQYF
.	TRBV4-1	.	TRBJ1-1	TGCGCCAGCAGTCTTTCGGACAGCGGGAACACTGAAGCTTTCTTT	CASSLSDSGNTEAFF
few	TRBV4-3	TRBD1	TRBJ1-2	TGCGCCAGCAGCCCGGACAGGGGGCCCTTCTATGGCTACACCTTC	CASSPDRGPFYGYTF
.	TRBV4-3	.	TRBJ1-2	TGCGCCAGCAGCCAAGACAGAGGGTTCTATGGCTACACCTTC	CASSQDRGFYGYTF
.	TRBV9	.	TRBJ1-6	TGTGCCAGCAGCGTAGGGGGTACTCGGGGTAATTCACCCCTCCACTTT	CASSVGGTRGNSPLHF
.	TRBV13	.	TRBJ1-2	TGTGCCAGCAGCTTACGGGGGGCTAATGGCTACACCTTC	CASSLRGANGYTF
once	TRBV2	.	TRBJ1-1	TGTGCCAGCCATACTGAAGCTTTCTTT	CASHTEAFF
.	TRBV7-2	.	TRBJ1-1	TGTGCCAGCAGCTTACTCGGGAACACTGAAGCTTTCTTT	CASSLLGNTEAFF
.	TRBV13	.	TRBJ2-3	TGTGCCAGCAGCTTAGGCCGTAAAAGCGGAGATACGCAGTATTTT	CASSLGRKSGDTQYF
.	TRBV4-1	.	TRBJ2-1	TGCGCCAGCAGCCCATCTTGGGCCCTCTCCTACAATGAGCAGTTCTTC	CASSPSWALSYNEQFF
.	TRBV29-1	.	TRBJ2-1	TGCAGCGTTCTGGGGGGGGGCACCGGTGAGCAGTTCTTC	CSVLGGGTGEQFF
.	TRBV10-3	.	TRBJ2-3	TGTGCCATCAGTGGCGGAGGTACAGATACGCAGTATTTT	CAISGGGTDTQYF
.	TRBV6-4	.	TRBJ2-3	TGTGCCAGCAGTGAGCTAGCGAGCACAGATACGCAGTATTTT	CASSELASTDTQYF
few	TRBV9	TRBD1	TRBJ1-1	TGTGCCAGCAGCGTAGGTGGGACAGAGAACACTGAAGCTTTCTTT	CASSVGGTENTEAFF
.	TRBV5-6	TRBD2	TRBJ2-7	TGTGCCAGCAGCATTAGCGGGGGGGCGAACGAGCAGTACTTC	CASSISGGANEQYF
.	TRBV19	.	TRBJ1-4	TGTGCCAGTAGTCTCGGGGGTGGTGGCGAAAAACTGTTTTTT	CASSLGGGGEKLFF
.	TRBV19	.	TRBJ1-5	TGTGCCAGTATAGATGGTGTGGGGCGGCGTAATCAGCCCCAGCATTTT	CASIDGVGRRNQPQHF
.	TRBV19	TRBD2	TRBJ2-3	TGTGCCAGCTCCGTCTTAGCCGCGGGGGAGGATACGCAGTATTTT	CASSVLAAGEDTQYF